The subject of this entry is one TCR beta chain. Its antigen is still unknown. CDR1 is DFQATT and CDR2 is SNEGSKA in the germline V gene (reference sequence). The CDR3 totals 15 residues. Each CDR3 protein gets one entry in TCRdb, which reprocessed the 5' RACE reads and gives no DNA. The sample features approximately 140,000 distinct CDR3 sequences, with 2% to 2.5% in its top ten. These data are taken from a study of monozygotic twins with inflammatory bowel disease. Whole-study results and caveats: With inverse Simpson as the measure, TCRbeta diversity was lower in IBD patients than in healthy co-twins.

Sequenced input: blood. The V gene is TRBV20-1, the J gene TRBJ2-3; TCRdb lists TRBD1, though no DNA is available to test this call. This receptor was obtained from a human donor with ulcerative colitis or Crohn's disease, or a healthy co-twin of an affected twin (not recorded which). This chain's CDR3 is CSASLSGGAPDTQYF.